This TCR beta chain was obtained from a study of blood T cell repertoires in COVID-19. The overall study: Both acute and convalescent COVID-19 samples were obtained from the United States, Italy and Spain. Nucleic acid was either cDNA or gDNA, and it came from T cells, B-cell-depleted T cells, or PBMCs.

In the study's own analysis: Amplification of reference gene primers was used by the study to estimate nucleated cell counts. The assay was immunoSEQ multiplex PCR, and TCRdb's table has in-frame clones only and misses some. V and J calls and clone size are given by that table; D and trimming were obtained from the DNA. The table lists around 130,000 clones, 80% of them singletons, with 1.5% to 2% in the top ten. CDR1 is SQVTM, CDR2 ANQGSEA, per germline. The CDR3 loop spans 12 amino acids. In its sample, this clone was seen a few times. This chain connects TRBV29-1 to TRBJ2-2; D gene unclear. The TCR sequence derives from a man between 65 and 85 years old with acute or convalescent COVID-19. Sequenced: peripheral blood. This chain's CDR3 is CAKQSNTGELFF. In DNA form, the CDR3 reads TGCGCCAAACAGTCGAACACCGGGGAGCTGTTTTTT.